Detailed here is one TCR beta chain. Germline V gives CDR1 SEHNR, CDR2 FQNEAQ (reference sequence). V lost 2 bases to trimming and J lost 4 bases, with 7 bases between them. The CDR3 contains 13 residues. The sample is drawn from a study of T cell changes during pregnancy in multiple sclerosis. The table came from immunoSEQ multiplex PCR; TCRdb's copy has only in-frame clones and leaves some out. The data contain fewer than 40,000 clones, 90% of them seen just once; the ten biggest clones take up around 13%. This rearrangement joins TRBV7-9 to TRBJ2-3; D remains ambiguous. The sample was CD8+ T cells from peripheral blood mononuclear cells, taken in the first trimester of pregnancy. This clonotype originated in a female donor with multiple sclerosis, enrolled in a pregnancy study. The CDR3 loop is CASSLSPADTQYF. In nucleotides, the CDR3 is TGTGCCAGCAGCTTATCGCCGGCAGATACGCAGTATTTT.